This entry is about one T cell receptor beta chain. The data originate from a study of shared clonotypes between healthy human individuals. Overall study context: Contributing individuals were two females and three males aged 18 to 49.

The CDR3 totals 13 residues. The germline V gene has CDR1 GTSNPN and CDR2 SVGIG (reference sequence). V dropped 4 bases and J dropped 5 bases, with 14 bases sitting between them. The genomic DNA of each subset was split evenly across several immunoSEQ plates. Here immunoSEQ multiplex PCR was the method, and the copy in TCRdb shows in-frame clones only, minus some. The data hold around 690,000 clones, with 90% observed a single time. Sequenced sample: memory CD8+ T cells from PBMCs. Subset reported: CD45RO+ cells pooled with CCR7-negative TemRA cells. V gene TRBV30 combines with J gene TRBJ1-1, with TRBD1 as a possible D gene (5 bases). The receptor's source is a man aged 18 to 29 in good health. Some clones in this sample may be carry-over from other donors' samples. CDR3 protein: CAWTSAGDTEAFF. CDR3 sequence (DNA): TGTGCCTGGACATCCGCGGGGGATACTGAAGCTTTCTTT. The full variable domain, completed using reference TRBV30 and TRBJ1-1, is SQTIHQWPATLVQPVGSPLSLECTVEGTSNPNLYWYRQAAGRGLQLLFYSVGIGQISSEVPQNLSASRPQDRQFILSSKKLLLSDSGFYLCAWTSAGDTEAFFGQGTRLTVV.